This T cell receptor (beta chain) was sequenced in a study of blood T cells in healthy people across ages. Study-wide background: Template switching retrieved approximately one barcoded beta molecule for each two T cells.

Regarding the study as a whole: Diversity of TCR beta per million T cells declined in a roughly linear way with age.

Every sample gave at least 6 micrograms of total RNA when it was extracted. Germline assignment: CDR1 MGHRA and CDR2 YSYEKL. The CDR3 has 16 residues. Trimming pared 3 bases from V and 4 bases from J, leaving 13 bases between. This clonotype turned up a few times. The target antigen is unknown. Sample-barcoded 5' priming and a J-beta primer mix drove a second PCR of 7 to 11 cycles. Tags on each cDNA molecule came from a template-switch adaptor with 12 random nucleotides. Each CDR3 protein gets one entry after TCRdb re-called the 5' RACE reads with MiXCR. The table includes around 1.5 million distinct CDR3 sequences, about 31% detected once.

Sequencing was performed on blood. This chain links TRBV4-1 with TRBJ2-6; D remains unclear. The sequence was collected from a woman aged 25-40 years in good health. In DNA form, the CDR3 reads TGCGCCAGCAGCCAGCAAGGGCAGACGGGGGCCAACGTCCTGACTTTC. This sequence encodes CASSQQGQTGANVLTF.